This T cell receptor beta chain was sequenced in a study of Ad26.COV2.S vaccination and SARS-CoV-2 variants. Data came from immunoSEQ multiplex PCR; TCRdb stores just in-frame clones and leaves some out. Among hundreds of thousands of clones listed, about 87% were seen once. Treatment indicated: about 20 received Ad26.COV2.S at low or high dose, single or two shots; 5 received placebo; per-sample allocation not given. It was on day 63 after the first vaccine or placebo injection that samples were taken. This person who donated was an adult of 18-55 years in Boston. V lost 1 base and J lost 3; bases outside the gene matches: 1. Looked up from germline, CDR1 is SGHRS and CDR2 is YFSETQ. This CDR3 comprises 14 residues.

The rearrangement links TRBV5-1 to TRBJ1-1, with 9 bases identical to TRBD1. The sample in question was peripheral blood, obtained in a trial of Ad26.COV2.S vaccine versus placebo. This TCR derives from a person aged 18-65 years who received the Ad26.COV2.S COVID-19 vaccine or a placebo. The CDR3, as DNA: TGCGCCAGCAGCTTGTGGACAGGGGACACTGAAGCTTTCTTT. Translated, it gives CASSLWTGDTEAFF.